The clone carrying this TCR beta chain was seen a handful of times. The target antigen is unknown. By 5'RACE template switching, TCR cDNA was produced, with a universal primer site and UMIs added in the process. TCRdb itself ran the 5' RACE reads through MiXCR, one entry per CDR3 protein. Of about 220,000 distinct CDR3 sequences in the sample, about 3% were seen once. This entry comes from a study of T cells after yellow fever vaccination. Study-level information: Preparing low-cell-number fractions relied on SMART-Seq v4 Ultra Low Input. General observations from the study: Weaker, the secondary response peaked sooner, at day 5 versus 15. Most primary-vaccination clones reappeared after the booster (less than 98% CD4, about 90% CD8).

The CDR3 contains 15 residues. Trimming took off 3 bases at V and 1 base at J, with 9 bases between the two ends. CDR1 and CDR2 from the germline V gene are ENHRY and SYGVKD. The material was CD4+ T cells sorted from PBMCs, obtained 10 days after the yellow fever booster vaccination. The rearrangement uses TRBV10-3 and TRBJ2-2; possible D gene TRBD1, 6 bases. The sequence was obtained from a man younger than 35 who received the YFV17D yellow fever vaccine. CDR3 nucleotide sequence: TGTGCCATCAGTGAATACAGGGTGAACACCGGGGAGCTGTTTTTT. Protein: CAISEYRVNTGELFF.